This T cell receptor (beta chain) was captured in a study of CD8 T cells in Susac syndrome. Reverse transcription of roughly 0.5 to 1 ug RNA was performed with random hexamers. TCRdb reanalysed the immunoSEQ multiplex PCR reads using MiXCR and keeps one entry per CDR3 protein. The sample lists 150,000 to 200,000 distinct CDR3 sequences, approximately 94% seen once, with about 0.088% in the top ten. TCR beta sequencing was performed on blood CD8+ and CD4+ T cells. Germline assignment: CDR1 WNHNN and CDR2 SYGVQD (reference sequence). The CDR3 has 14 residues. The V end lost 0 bases, the J end lost 14 bases, and 19 bases lay between the germline ends.

The TCR comes from a human donor with multiple sclerosis. The V and J genes are TRBV10-1 and TRBJ2-5; D is undetermined. Sequencing was performed on CD4+ T cells from PBMCs. The chain's CDR3 is CASSESASDRVRYF. CDR3 DNA: TGCGCCAGCAGTGAGTCCGCCTCGGACCGGGTTCGATACTTC.